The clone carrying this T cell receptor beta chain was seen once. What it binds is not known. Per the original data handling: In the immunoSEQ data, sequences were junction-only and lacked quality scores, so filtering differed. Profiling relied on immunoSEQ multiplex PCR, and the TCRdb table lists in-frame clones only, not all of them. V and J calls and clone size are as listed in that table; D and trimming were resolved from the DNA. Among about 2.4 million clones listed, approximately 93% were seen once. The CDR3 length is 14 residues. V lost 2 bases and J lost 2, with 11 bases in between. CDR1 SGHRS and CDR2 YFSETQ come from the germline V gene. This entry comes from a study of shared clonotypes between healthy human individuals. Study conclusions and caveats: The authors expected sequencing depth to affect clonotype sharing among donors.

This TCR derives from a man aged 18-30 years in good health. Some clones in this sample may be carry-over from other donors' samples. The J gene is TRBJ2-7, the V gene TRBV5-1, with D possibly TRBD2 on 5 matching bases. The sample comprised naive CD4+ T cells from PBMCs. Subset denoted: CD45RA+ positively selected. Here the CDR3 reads CASSLSGPTYEQYF. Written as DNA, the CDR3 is TGCGCCAGCAGCTTAAGCGGCCCTACCTACGAGCAGTACTTC.